This TCR beta chain was identified in a study of T-cell memory formation after mild COVID-19. Study-level information: Each donor largely had its own TCR clusters. Study-wide results and caveats: Some clones that responded were present in memory (sampled pre-infection), which suggests cross-reactive memory joined.

Turning to this clonotype: As yet, its antigen is unknown.

TCRdb ran MiXCR on the 5' RACE reads and lists one entry per CDR3 protein. The sample contains 340,000 or so distinct CDR3 sequences, 10% to 15% of which appear only once. The receptor comes from a young man who had mild COVID-19 (a few samples of this study predate the infection). Cell type and time point are not known. The specimen was PBMCs or a T cell subset sorted from them (not recorded which).

CDR3 bases: TGCGCCAGCAGCCAAGAATCACGGACTTTCGGCTACACCTTC. The encoded protein is CASSQESRTFGYTF. This chain connects TRBV4-1 to TRBJ1-2; D not certain. Trimming took 0 bases from V and 8 from J, leaving 13 bases between them. The CDR3 contains 14 residues. Germline CDR1 reads MGHRA; CDR2 reads YSYEKL.